This T cell receptor beta chain was retrieved from a study of T cells in Graves' hyperthyroidism and ophthalmopathy. Study observations and caveats: Most thyroid clonotypes with frequency above 0.001 were detected in blood. Separation of ophthalmopathy from stable hyperthyroidism was achieved by a 13 V-J model.

The patients, who ranged from 18 to 65 in age, presented with newly diagnosed hyperthyroidism lasting under 2 months. Each diagnosis drew on symptoms, thyroxine, TRAb, thyroid ultrasound and orbital computed tomography findings. The source material, RNA transcripts, was used to amplify TCR beta CDR3 regions. When the TCR CDR3 underwent first-round RT-PCR, the HTBI primer set was used. TCRdb re-derived calls from the multiplex PCR reads in MiXCR, one entry per CDR3 protein. The sample lists approximately 600,000 distinct CDR3 sequences; around 16% were seen once. As concerns this clonotype: The antigen is unknown.

V dropped 1 base and J dropped 0; count of bases not matched to a gene: 9. The germline V gene encodes CDR1 SGHTA and CDR2 FQGTGA. This CDR3 region has 20 residues. The chain joins TRBV7-3 to TRBJ2-6; TRBD2 aligns across 10 bases. The sequenced material came from blood. The clonotype was recovered from a woman aged 25 to 39 with Graves' hyperthyroidism. CDR3 sequence (DNA): TGTGCCAGCAGCTTAAGGGCCACTAGCGGGGAGAGCTCTGGGGCCAACGTCCTGACTTTC. Translation gives CASSLRATSGESSGANVLTF.